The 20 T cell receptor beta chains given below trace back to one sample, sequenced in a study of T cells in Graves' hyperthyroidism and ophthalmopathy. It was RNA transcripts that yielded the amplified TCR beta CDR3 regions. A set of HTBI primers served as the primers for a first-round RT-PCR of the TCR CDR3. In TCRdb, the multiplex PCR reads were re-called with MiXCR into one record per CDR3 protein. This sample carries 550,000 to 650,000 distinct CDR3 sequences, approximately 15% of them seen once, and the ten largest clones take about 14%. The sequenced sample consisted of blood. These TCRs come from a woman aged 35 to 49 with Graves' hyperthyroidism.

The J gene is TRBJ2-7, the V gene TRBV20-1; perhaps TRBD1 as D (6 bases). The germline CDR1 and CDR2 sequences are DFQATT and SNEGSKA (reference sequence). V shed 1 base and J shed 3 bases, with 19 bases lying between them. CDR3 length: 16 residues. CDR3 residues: CSARVSWRTDNYEQYF. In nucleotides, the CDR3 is TGCAGTGCTAGAGTCTCGTGGAGGACAGACAACTACGAGCAGTACTTC.

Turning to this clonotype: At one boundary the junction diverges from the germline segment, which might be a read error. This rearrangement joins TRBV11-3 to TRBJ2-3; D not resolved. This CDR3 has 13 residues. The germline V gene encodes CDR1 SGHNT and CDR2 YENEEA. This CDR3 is CASSQTSKDTQYF. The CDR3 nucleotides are TGCGCCAGCAGCCAGACCAGCAAGGATACGCAGTATTTT.

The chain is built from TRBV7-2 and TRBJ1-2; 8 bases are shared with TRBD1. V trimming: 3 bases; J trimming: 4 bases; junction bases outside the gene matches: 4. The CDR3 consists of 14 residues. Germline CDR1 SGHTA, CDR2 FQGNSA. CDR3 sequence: CASSFEQGVYGYTF. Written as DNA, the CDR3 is TGTGCCAGCAGCTTTGAACAGGGGGTCTATGGCTACACCTTC.

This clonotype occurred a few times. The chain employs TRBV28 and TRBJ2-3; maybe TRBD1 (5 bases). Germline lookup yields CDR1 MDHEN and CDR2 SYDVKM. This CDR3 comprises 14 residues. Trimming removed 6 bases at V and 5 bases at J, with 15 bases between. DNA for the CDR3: TGTGCCAGCAGATCAGGGTATGTCGGAGATACGCAGTATTTT. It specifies CASRSGYVGDTQYF.

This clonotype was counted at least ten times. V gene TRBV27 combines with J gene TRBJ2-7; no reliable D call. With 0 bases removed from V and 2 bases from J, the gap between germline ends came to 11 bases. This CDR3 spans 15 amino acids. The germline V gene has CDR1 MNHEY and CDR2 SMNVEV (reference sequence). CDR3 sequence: CASSLSAIPPYEQYF. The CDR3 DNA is TGTGCCAGCAGTTTATCGGCTATCCCGCCCTACGAGCAGTACTTC.

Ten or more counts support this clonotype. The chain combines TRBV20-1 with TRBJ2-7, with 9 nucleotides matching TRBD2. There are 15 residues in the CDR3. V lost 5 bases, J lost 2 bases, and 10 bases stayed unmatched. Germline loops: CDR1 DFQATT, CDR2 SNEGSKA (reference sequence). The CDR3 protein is CSAPDGGRVPYEQYF. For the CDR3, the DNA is TGCAGTGCTCCGGATGGCGGGAGGGTTCCCTACGAGCAGTACTTC.

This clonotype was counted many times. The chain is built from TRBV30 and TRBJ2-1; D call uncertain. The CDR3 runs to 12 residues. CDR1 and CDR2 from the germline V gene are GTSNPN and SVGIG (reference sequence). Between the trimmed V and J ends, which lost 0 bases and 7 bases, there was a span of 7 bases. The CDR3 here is CAWSVQNNEQFF. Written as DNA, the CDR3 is TGTGCCTGGAGTGTACAAAATAATGAGCAGTTCTTC. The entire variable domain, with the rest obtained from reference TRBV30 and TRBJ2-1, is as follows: SQTIHQWPATLVQPVGSPLSLECTVEGTSNPNLYWYRQAAGRGLQLLFYSVGIGQISSEVPQNLSASRPQDRQFILSSKKLLLSDSGFYLCAWSVQNNEQFFGPGTRLTVL.

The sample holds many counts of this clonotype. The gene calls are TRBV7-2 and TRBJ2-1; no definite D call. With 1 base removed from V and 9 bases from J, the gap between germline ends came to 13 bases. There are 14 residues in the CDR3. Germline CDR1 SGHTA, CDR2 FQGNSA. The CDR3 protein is CASSLEASSGEQFF. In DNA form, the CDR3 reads TGTGCCAGCAGCTTAGAGGCAAGTTCGGGTGAGCAGTTCTTC.

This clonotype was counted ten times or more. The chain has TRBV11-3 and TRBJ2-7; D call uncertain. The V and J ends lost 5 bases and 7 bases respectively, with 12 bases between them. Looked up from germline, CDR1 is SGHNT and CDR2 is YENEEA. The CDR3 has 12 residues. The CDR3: CASSQEFVEQYF. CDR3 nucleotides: TGTGCCAGCAGCCAAGAGTTCGTAGAGCAGTACTTC. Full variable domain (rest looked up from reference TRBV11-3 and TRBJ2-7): EAGVVQSPRYKIIEKKQPVAFWCNPISGHNTLYWYLQNLGQGPELLIRYENEEAVDDSQLPKDRFSAERLKGVDSTLKIQPAELGDSAVYLCASSQEFVEQYFGPGTRLTVT.

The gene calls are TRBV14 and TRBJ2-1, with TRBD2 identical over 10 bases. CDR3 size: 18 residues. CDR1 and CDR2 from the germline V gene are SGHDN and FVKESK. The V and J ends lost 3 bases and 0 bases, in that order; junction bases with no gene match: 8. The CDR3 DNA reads TGTGCCAGCAGCCACCCGACTAGCGGGTTACACTCCTACAATGAGCAGTTCTTC. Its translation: CASSHPTSGLHSYNEQFF.

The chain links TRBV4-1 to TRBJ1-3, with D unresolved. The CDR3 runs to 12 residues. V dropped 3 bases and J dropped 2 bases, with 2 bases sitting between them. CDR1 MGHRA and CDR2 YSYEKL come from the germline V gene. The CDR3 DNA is TGCGCCAGCAGCCAGGCTGGAAACACCATATATTTT. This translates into CASSQAGNTIYF.

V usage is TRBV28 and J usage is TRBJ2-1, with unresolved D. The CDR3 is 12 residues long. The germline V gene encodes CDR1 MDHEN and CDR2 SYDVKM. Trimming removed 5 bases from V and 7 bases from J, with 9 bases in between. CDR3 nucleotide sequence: TGTGCCAGCAGTCAGCGAGATAATGAGCAGTTCTTC. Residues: CASSQRDNEQFF.

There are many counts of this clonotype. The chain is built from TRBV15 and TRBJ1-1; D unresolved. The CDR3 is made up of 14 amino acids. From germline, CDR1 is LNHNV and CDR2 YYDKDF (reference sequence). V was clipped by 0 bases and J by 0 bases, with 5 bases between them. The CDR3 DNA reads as TGTGCCACCAGCAGAGAACAAATGAACACTGAAGCTTTCTTT. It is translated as CATSREQMNTEAFF.

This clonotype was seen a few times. The CDR3 DNA reads TGTGCCAGCAGTTACATTCCGCTTACAGGCCGGTTGAACACTGAAGCTTTCTTT. Translated, it gives CASSYIPLTGRLNTEAFF. This chain connects TRBV6-6 to TRBJ1-1; D is possibly TRBD1 (5 bases). There are 18 residues in the CDR3. CDR1 is MNHNY, CDR2 SVGAGI, per germline (reference sequence). Trimming cost V 2 bases and J 0 bases, with 19 bases left between them.

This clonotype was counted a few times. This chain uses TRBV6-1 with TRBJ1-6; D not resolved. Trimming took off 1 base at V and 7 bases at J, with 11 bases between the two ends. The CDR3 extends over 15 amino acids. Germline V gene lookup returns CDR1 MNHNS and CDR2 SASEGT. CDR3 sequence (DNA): TGTGCCAGCAGTGAAGGGCCAGAAGGGAATTCACCCCTCCACTTT. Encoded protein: CASSEGPEGNSPLHF.

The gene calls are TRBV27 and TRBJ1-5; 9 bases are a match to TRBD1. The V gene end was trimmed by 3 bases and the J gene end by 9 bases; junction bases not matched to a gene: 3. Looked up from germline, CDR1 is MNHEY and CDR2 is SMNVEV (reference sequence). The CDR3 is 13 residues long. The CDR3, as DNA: TGTGCCAGCAGTTTGACAGGGGGGCGGCCCCAGCATTTT. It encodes CASSLTGGRPQHF.

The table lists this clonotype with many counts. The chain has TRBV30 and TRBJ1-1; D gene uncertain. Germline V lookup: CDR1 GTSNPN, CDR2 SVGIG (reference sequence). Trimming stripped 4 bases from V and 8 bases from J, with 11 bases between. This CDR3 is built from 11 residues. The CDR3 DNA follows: TGTGCCTGGAATACGGCAGAGGAAGCTTTCTTT. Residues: CAWNTAEEAFF. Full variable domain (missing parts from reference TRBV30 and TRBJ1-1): SQTIHQWPATLVQPVGSPLSLECTVEGTSNPNLYWYRQAAGRGLQLLFYSVGIGQISSEVPQNLSASRPQDRQFILSSKKLLLSDSGFYLCAWNTAEEAFFGQGTRLTVV.

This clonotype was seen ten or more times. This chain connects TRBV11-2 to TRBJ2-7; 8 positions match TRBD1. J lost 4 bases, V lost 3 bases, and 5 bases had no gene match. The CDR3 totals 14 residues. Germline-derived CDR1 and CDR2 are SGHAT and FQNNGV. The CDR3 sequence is CASSFGTGRYEQYF. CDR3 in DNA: TGTGCCAGCAGCTTTGGGACAGGTCGTTACGAGCAGTACTTC.

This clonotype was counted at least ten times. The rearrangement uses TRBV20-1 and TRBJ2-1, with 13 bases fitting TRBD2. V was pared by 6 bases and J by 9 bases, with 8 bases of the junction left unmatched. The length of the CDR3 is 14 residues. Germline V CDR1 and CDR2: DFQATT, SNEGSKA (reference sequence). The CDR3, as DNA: TGCAGTGCGACCGGGACTAGCGGGACCGTTGAGCAGTTCTTC. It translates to CSATGTSGTVEQFF.

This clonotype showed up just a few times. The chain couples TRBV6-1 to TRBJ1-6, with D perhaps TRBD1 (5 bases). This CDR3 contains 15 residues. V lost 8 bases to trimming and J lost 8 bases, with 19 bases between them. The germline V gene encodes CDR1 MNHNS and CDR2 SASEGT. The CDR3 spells CASQQRPQGDSPLHF. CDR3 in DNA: TGTGCCAGCCAGCAGAGGCCCCAGGGCGATTCACCCCTCCACTTT.